This is a list of T cell receptor beta chains from one sample in a study of cytomegalovirus exposure and HLA in healthy donors. Method: immunoSEQ multiplex PCR; TCRdb's copy keeps in-frame clones and lacks some. The sample yields some 150,000 clones, roughly 80% seen once. Sequencing was carried out using PBMCs. Receptor source: a woman in her twenties or thirties in good health and CMV-seropositive. The CDR3 runs from the conserved cysteine through the conserved F or W. D genes are given only for firm matches. Only some rows state a clone size, as once, few, many or a class for expanded clones.

abundance	j_gene	v_gene	d_gene	CDR3nt	CDR3aa
.	TRBJ2-3	TRBV27	.	TGTGCCAGCACCCCGCGGCTAGCGAACACAGATACGCAGTATTTT	CASTPRLANTDTQYF
.	TRBJ1-5	TRBV2	.	TGTGCCAGCAGTGGGACAAATTCGGATCAGCCCCAGCATTTT	CASSGTNSDQPQHF
.	TRBJ2-3	TRBV5-1	TRBD2	TGCGCCAGCAGCTTTCTAGCGGGCACAGATACGCAGTATTTT	CASSFLAGTDTQYF
.	TRBJ1-2	TRBV7-2	.	TGTGCCAGCAACCCCGGGGATGGCTACACCTTC	CASNPGDGYTF
.	TRBJ1-3	TRBV19	TRBD1	TGTGCCAGTAGTGTGACAGGGGGCTACAGCTCTGGAAACACCATATATTTT	CASSVTGGYSSGNTIYF
.	TRBJ1-1	TRBV19	.	TGTGCCAGTAGTATAGTCAGGGGTGGATATGAAGCTTTCTTT	CASSIVRGGYEAFF
.	TRBJ1-1	TRBV19	TRBD1	TGTGCCAGCCATCTGGACAGGGGGTTTGAAGCTTTCTTT	CASHLDRGFEAFF
.	TRBJ1-1	TRBV6-5	TRBD1	TGTGCCAGCAGGGCGACAGGGTTGGTGACTGAAGCTTTCTTT	CASRATGLVTEAFF
.	TRBJ1-1	TRBV7-3	TRBD1	TGTGCCAGCAGCTCACAGGGGGCGGCAAACACTGAAGCTTTCTTT	CASSSQGAANTEAFF
once	TRBJ2-7	TRBV4-3	TRBD1	TGCGCCAGCAGCAAGATACCGGGACAGATTATATACGAGCAGTACTTC	CASSKIPGQIIYEQYF
.	TRBJ2-6	TRBV27	TRBD2	TGTGCCAGCAGCTCCCCGCAGACTAGCGGGGGAGGAAGGGCCAACGTCCTGACTTTC	CASSSPQTSGGGRANVLTF
few	TRBJ2-7	TRBV2	TRBD2	TGTGCCACCTCTAGCGGGGGGGCCGTCGAGCAGTACTTC	CATSSGGAVEQYF
.	TRBJ2-5	TRBV9	.	TGTGCCAGCAGCTCTAGCCCCTCTAGCCCCCATACAGAGACCCAGTACTTC	CASSSSPSSPHTETQYF
.	TRBJ1-2	TRBV6-6	.	TGTGCCAGCAGCTCCTATGGCTACACCTTC	CASSSYGYTF
.	TRBJ1-4	TRBV5-1	.	TGCGCCAGCAGAGAGGGCCGTCAGTGGGCAACTAATGAAAAACTGTTTTTT	CASREGRQWATNEKLFF
few	TRBJ1-2	TRBV18	.	TGTGCCAGCTCACGTTCAAGCCCTAACTATGGCTACACCTTC	CASSRSSPNYGYTF
.	TRBJ2-1	TRBV13	TRBD2	TGTGCCAGCAGCCTAGACGGGGGGACCTACAATGAGCAGTTCTTC	CASSLDGGTYNEQFF
.	TRBJ2-2	TRBV9	TRBD2	TGTGCCAGCAGCGTAGGAGGTAGCGGGGGGTCCGGGGAGCTGTTTTTT	CASSVGGSGGSGELFF
.	TRBJ1-2	TRBV5-5	TRBD1	TGTGCCAGCAGCTTAGGACAGGGTTTCTATGGCTACACCTTC	CASSLGQGFYGYTF
.	TRBJ1-2	TRBV4-3	.	TGCGCCAGCAGCCAAGATATTCCTAGGGGAGGCTACACCTTC	CASSQDIPRGGYTF
.	TRBJ1-1	TRBV10-3	.	TGTGCCATCAGTGAGTCGCAGGGGAACACTGAAGCTTTCTTT	CAISESQGNTEAFF
.	TRBJ2-7	TRBV10-3	.	TGTGCCATCAGTGAAGAGAGTCCCTACGAGCAGTACTTC	CAISEESPYEQYF
few	TRBJ1-2	TRBV16	TRBD1	TGTGCCAGCAGCCAAACCTACGGCGGACAGGGAGTATATGGCTACACCTTC	CASSQTYGGQGVYGYTF
.	TRBJ2-7	TRBV5-1	TRBD2	TGCGCCAGCAGCCCGCTAGCGGGGGGGAGGCGGACCCACTCCTACGAGCAGTACTTC	CASSPLAGGRRTHSYEQYF
once	TRBJ1-1	TRBV5-1	TRBD1	TGCGCCAGCGGCGGGACAGGGTTGGGGTCTGAAGCTTTCTTT	CASGGTGLGSEAFF
.	TRBJ1-5	TRBV19	.	TGTGCCAGCCTATCGGGGGGGGCAGGGAATCAGCCCCAGCATTTT	CASLSGGAGNQPQHF
.	TRBJ2-7	TRBV6-9	.	TGTGCCAGCACCACACGCAACAGAGAGACAAGAGACTACGAGCAGTACTTC	CASTTRNRETRDYEQYF
.	TRBJ2-2	TRBV19	.	TGTGCCAGTAGTATGCAGGGTGTGCTCACCGGGGAGCTGTTTTTT	CASSMQGVLTGELFF
.	TRBJ2-7	TRBV28	.	TGTGCCAGCAGCCACGGACAGACCTACGAGCAGTACTTC	CASSHGQTYEQYF
.	TRBJ2-3	TRBV27	.	TGTGCCAGCAGTTTATCGGCTCGCACAGATACGCAGTATTTT	CASSLSARTDTQYF
.	TRBJ2-7	TRBV20-1	.	TGCAGTGCTAGGCAGGGTTCCGAGCAGTACTTC	CSARQGSEQYF
.	TRBJ1-1	TRBV4-3	.	TGCGCCAGCAGCCAAGATACGAGACAGAACACTGAAGCTTTCTTT	CASSQDTRQNTEAFF
.	TRBJ2-2	TRBV2	.	TGTGCCAGCAGTGCAAATGCGAACACCGGGGAGCTGTTTTTT	CASSANANTGELFF
.	TRBJ2-1	TRBV4-2	TRBD2	TGTGCCAGCAGCTATCTAGCGGGGCCGTCCTACAATGAGCAGTTCTTC	CASSYLAGPSYNEQFF
.	TRBJ2-7	TRBV15	TRBD2	TGTGCCACCAGCAGAGACACGGGGGGATCTTACGAGCAGTACTTC	CATSRDTGGSYEQYF
.	TRBJ2-7	TRBV10-3	.	TGTGCCATCAGTGATTTCCCCGACCGGGACGAGCAGTACTTC	CAISDFPDRDEQYF
.	TRBJ2-7	TRBV5-6	.	TGTGCCAGCAGCTTGCCGGGCTACGAGCAGTACTTC	CASSLPGYEQYF
once	TRBJ2-4	TRBV29-1	.	TGCAGCGTTGAATCTTTGTGGGGGCCTAAAAACATTCAGTACTTC	CSVESLWGPKNIQYF
.	TRBJ1-1	TRBV15	.	TGTGCCACCAGCGGATGGTCCCCAATGACAATGAACACTGAAGCTTTCTTT	CATSGWSPMTMNTEAFF
.	TRBJ2-7	TRBV27	TRBD1	TGTGCCAGCAGTTTCATCGGACAGGGCATCCACGAGCAGTACTTC	CASSFIGQGIHEQYF
.	TRBJ2-3	TRBV5-4	TRBD1	TGTGCCAGCAGCCGTACCCAGGGGGCTTTGGATACGCAGTATTTT	CASSRTQGALDTQYF
.	TRBJ2-5	TRBV27	TRBD2	TGTGCCAGCAGACTGATAGCGGGGGGAAAAGAGACCCAGTACTTC	CASRLIAGGKETQYF
.	TRBJ2-6	TRBV30	TRBD1	TGTGCCTGGGACCAGGGGGCGGCTGGGGCCAACGTCCTGACTTTC	CAWDQGAAGANVLTF